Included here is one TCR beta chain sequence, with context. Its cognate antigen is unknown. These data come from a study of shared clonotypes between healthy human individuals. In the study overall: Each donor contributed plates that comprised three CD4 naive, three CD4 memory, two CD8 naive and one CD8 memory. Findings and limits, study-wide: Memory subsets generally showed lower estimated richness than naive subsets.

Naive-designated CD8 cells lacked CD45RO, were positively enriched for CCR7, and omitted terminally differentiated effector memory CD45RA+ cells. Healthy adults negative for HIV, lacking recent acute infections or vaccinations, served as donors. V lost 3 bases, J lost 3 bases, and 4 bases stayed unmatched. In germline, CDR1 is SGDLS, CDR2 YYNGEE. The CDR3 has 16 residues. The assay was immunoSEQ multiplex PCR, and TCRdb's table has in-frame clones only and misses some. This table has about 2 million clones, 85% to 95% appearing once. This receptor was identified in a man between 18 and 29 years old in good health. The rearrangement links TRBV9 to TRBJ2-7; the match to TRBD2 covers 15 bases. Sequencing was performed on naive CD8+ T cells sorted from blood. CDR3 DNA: TGTGCCAGCAGCGATGGGACTAGCGGGAGGATCTACGAGCAGTACTTC. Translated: CASSDGTSGRIYEQYF.